This T cell receptor beta chain was documented in a study of T-cell reconstitution after alpha-beta-depleted transplantation in children. Preparation of the TCRbeta library involved a method that used unique molecular identifiers. TCRdb re-called the PCR reads with MiXCR, one entry per CDR3 protein. This table has 400,000 to 450,000 distinct CDR3 sequences, 43% appearing once. General study results and limits: Roughly two months post-transplant, alpha-beta T cells reportedly originated from several hundred graft clones that had expanded. One year post-transplant, T-cell counts and diversity were largely derived from T cells produced anew. Where some patients showed high TCRbeta diversity at day 60, it came from recipient T cells and thymic progenitors that had survived.

In regard to this clonotype: Its antigen is undetermined.

The V gene lost 3 bases and the J gene lost 2 bases, with 14 bases spanning the gap. This CDR3 has 15 residues. Germline V gives CDR1 LGHNA, CDR2 YSLEER. The TCR comes from a girl aged 2-9 years with aplastic anemia, due to receive a stem cell transplant. Here the sequenced sample was PBMCs, taken before TCRalphabeta/CD19-depleted stem cell transplant. The chain couples TRBV4-3 to TRBJ2-7; the D gene is possibly TRBD1 (5 bases). For the CDR3, the DNA is TGCGCCAGCAGCCACTCTCTGACAGACGCCTACGAGCAGTACTTC. Its translation is CASSHSLTDAYEQYF.